This TCR beta chain was documented in a study of OX40 agonist ivuxolimab in advanced cancers. Study-level findings and limits: The CD4+ and CD8+ T cells in the blood had expanded clonally by week 6 at 0.1 to 3.0 mg/kg.

Concerning this clone itself: The antigen is undetermined.

Only in-frame clones appear in the TCRdb table, and some are missing; sequencing was by immunoSEQ multiplex PCR. This table has roughly 18,000 clones, around 70% appearing once. Trimming pared 0 bases from V and 4 bases from J, leaving 12 bases between. CDR1 is SGHAT, CDR2 FQNNGV, per germline. The CDR3 is made up of 15 amino acids. This chain joins TRBV11-2 and TRBJ1-1; D possibly corresponds to TRBD1 (6 bases). The sample in question was CD4+ or CD8+ T cells sorted from blood, obtained in a trial of the OX40 agonist ivuxolimab. The receptor was isolated from an adult with an advanced solid tumor such as melanoma, head and neck, liver or kidney cancer. The CDR3 sequence: CASSLEMGASTEAFF. CDR3 coding DNA: TGTGCCAGCAGCTTAGAAATGGGGGCGAGCACTGAAGCTTTCTTT.